This paragraph covers one TCR beta chain sequence. What it binds is unknown. The sample is drawn from a study of shared clonotypes between healthy human individuals. Study observations and caveats: Clonotypes that were shared across a handful of donors made up approximately 5.1% of naive CD4 clonotypes. The authors sampled blood alone, and tissue repertoires likely differ. Shared clonotypes across all four donors exceeded non-shared ones in generation probability.

Sorted-subset replicate PCRs used 200 ng of genomic DNA. This amount corresponded to about 30,000 T cell genomes. Repertoires were generated with immunoSEQ multiplex PCR, while TCRdb's copy carries only in-frame clones and drops some. The table has about 2 million clones, around 95% seen once. The source of this sequence is a man in his late teens or twenties in good health. The sample consisted of naive CD4+ T cells sorted from blood. Subset defined: CD45RA+ positively selected.

CDR3 sequence: CAISPDRERSYEQYF. In DNA form, the CDR3 reads TGTGCCATCAGCCCCGACCGGGAAAGGTCCTACGAGCAGTACTTC. The J gene is TRBJ2-7, the V gene TRBV10-3, with D possibly TRBD2 on 5 matching bases. The V gene's germline CDR1 is ENHRY and CDR2 SYGVKD. Trimming shortened V by 6 bases and J by 1 base, and 16 bases separated the two germline ends. CDR3 length: 15 residues.